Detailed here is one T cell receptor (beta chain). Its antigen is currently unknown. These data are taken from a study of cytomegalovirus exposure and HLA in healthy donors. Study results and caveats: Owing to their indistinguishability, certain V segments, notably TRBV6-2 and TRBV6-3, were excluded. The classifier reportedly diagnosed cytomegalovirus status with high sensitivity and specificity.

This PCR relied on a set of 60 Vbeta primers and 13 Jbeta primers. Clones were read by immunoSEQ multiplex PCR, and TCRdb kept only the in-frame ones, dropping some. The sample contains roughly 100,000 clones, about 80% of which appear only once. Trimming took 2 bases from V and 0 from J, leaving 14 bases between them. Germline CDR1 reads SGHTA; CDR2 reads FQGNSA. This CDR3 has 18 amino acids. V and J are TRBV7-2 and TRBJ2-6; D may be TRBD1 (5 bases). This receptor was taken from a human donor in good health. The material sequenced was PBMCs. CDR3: CASSLKGFHTSGANVLTF. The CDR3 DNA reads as TGTGCCAGCAGCTTAAAGGGGTTCCACACCTCTGGGGCCAACGTCCTGACTTTC.